This T cell receptor beta chain was recovered during a study of beta chain features in type 1 diabetes. Sequencing targeted expressed TCRB transcripts, as all isolated RNA had been reverse transcribed. Data came from immunoSEQ multiplex PCR; TCRdb stores just in-frame clones and leaves some out. The data contain 110,000 to 150,000 clones, about 9.1% of them singletons. CDR1 is SGHRS, CDR2 YFSETQ, per germline. With 4 bases removed from V and 0 bases from J, the gap between germline ends came to 8 bases. This CDR3 is built from 13 residues. The sequenced sample was central memory CD4+ T cells from blood. The V gene is TRBV5-1, the J gene TRBJ2-7; TRBD1 is a possible D gene (5 bases). The TCR was taken from a woman aged 40-49 years in good health. CDR3 sequence (DNA): TGCGCCAGCAGCGAGGACAACTCCTACGAGCAGTACTTC. Translation gives CASSEDNSYEQYF.